Presented here are 25 T cell receptor beta chains from one specimen sequenced in a study of CD8 T cells in ankylosing spondylitis. MiXCR, run by TCRdb on the 5' RACE reads, gives a single entry per CDR3 protein. This sample carries about 360,000 distinct CDR3 sequences, approximately 15% of them seen once, and the ten largest clones take approximately 1.1%. The sample consisted of blood, either unsorted or a sorted T cell fraction (not recorded which). These receptors were taken from a male donor with ankylosing spondylitis or in good health (not recorded which).

This clonotype occurred a few times. The chain carries TRBV4-1 and TRBJ2-7, with 8 bases lining up with TRBD1. J gave up 2 bases and V 0 bases, and 9 bases lay outside the gene matches. Germline CDR1 MGHRA, CDR2 YSYEKL. The CDR3 loop spans 17 amino acids. The CDR3 is CASSQEMLRTGTYEQYF. For the CDR3, the DNA is TGCGCCAGCAGCCAAGAGATGCTCCGGACAGGGACCTACGAGCAGTACTTC.

This clonotype has a handful of counts. CDR3 coding DNA: TGCGCCAGCAGCTTGGATCCGGGATATCAGCCCCAGCATTTT. Translated: CASSLDPGYQPQHF. The V call is TRBV5-1, the J call TRBJ1-5; no clear D. The CDR3 is 14 amino acids. V dropped 0 bases and J dropped 5 bases, with 9 bases sitting between them. The germline V gene has CDR1 SGHRS and CDR2 YFSETQ.

V usage is TRBV5-1 and J usage is TRBJ2-7; D remains unclear. The CDR3 sequence is 13 residues long. V lost 2 bases to trimming and J lost 4 bases, with 10 bases between them. Looked up from germline, CDR1 is SGHRS and CDR2 is YFSETQ. This CDR3 reads CASSFSVAYEQYF. The DNA of the CDR3 is TGCGCCAGCAGCTTCTCGGTTGCATACGAGCAGTACTTC. The whole variable domain, filled in from reference TRBV5-1 and TRBJ2-7, reads KAGVTQTPRYLIKTRGQQVTLSCSPISGHRSVSWYQQTPGQGLQFLFEYFSETQRNKGNFPGRFSGRQFSNSRSEMNVSTLELGDSALYLCASSFSVAYEQYFGPGTRLTVT.

This sequence joins TRBV12-3 or TRBV12-4 and TRBJ1-3; D is perhaps TRBD1 (6 bases). CDR3 size: 15 residues. The V end was cut by 0 bases, the J end by 0 bases, with 6 bases between. The CDR3: CASSLAGASGNTIYF. In DNA, the CDR3 is TGTGCCAGCAGTTTAGCGGGGGCCTCTGGAAACACCATATATTTT.

The chain links TRBV6-5 to TRBJ2-3; the D is unclear. CDR3 size: 15 residues. The V gene lost 3 bases and the J gene lost 3 bases, with 13 bases spanning the gap. The germline CDR1 and CDR2 sequences are MNHEY and SVGAGI. The CDR3 bases are TGTGCCAGCAGTTATCCTGTGGGGATAACAGATACGCAGTATTTT. This codes for CASSYPVGITDTQYF.

The chain employs TRBV6-5 and TRBJ1-4; D gene uncertain. CDR3 length equals 17 residues. Per the germline V gene, CDR1 is MNHEY and CDR2 is SVGAGI. Trimming stripped 0 bases from V and 0 bases from J, with 11 bases between. CDR3 coding DNA: TGTGCCAGCAGTTACTCAGGACGGTCTGCAACTAATGAAAAACTGTTTTTT. It yields the protein CASSYSGRSATNEKLFF.

V is TRBV11-2 and J is TRBJ2-7; tentatively, D is TRBD1 or TRBD2 (5 bases each). This CDR3 is 13 amino acids long. The germline CDR1 and CDR2 sequences are SGHAT and FQNNGV. The germline V and J ends were trimmed by 0 bases and 6 bases, with 9 bases remaining between them. CDR3 in amino acids: CASSLERDLEQYF. The CDR3 coding sequence is TGTGCCAGCAGCTTAGAACGGGACCTCGAGCAGTACTTC.

The V gene is TRBV15, the J gene TRBJ2-4; the match to TRBD1 covers 7 bases. CDR1 is LNHNV and CDR2 is YYDKDF in the germline V gene (reference sequence). Trimming at V came to 5 bases and at J to 0 bases, leaving 7 bases not matched to a gene. The CDR3 sequence is 16 residues long. The CDR3, as DNA: TGTGCCACCAGCTCCGGGACAGACTTAGCCAAAAACATTCAGTACTTC. It codes for CATSSGTDLAKNIQYF.

This clonotype was seen a few times. V usage is TRBV20-1 and J usage is TRBJ2-7, with 7 bases fitting TRBD1. The J segment lost 1 base and the V segment lost 7 bases, leaving 7 bases of the junction unmatched. This CDR3 region has 13 residues. From germline, CDR1 is DFQATT and CDR2 SNEGSKA (reference sequence). The CDR3 sequence is CSVSQGMSYEQYF. CDR3 coding DNA: TGCAGTGTGTCACAGGGGATGTCCTACGAGCAGTACTTC.

This clonotype occurred a few times. V and J are TRBV12-3 or TRBV12-4 and TRBJ1-2, with TRBD1 matching 12 bases. The CDR3 totals 15 residues. J lost 4 bases, V lost 6 bases, and 6 bases had no gene match. The CDR3 region has the DNA TGTGCCAGCAGCACCGGGACAGGGGGCTTCTATGGCTACACCTTC. Translation gives CASSTGTGGFYGYTF.

This clonotype was detected only a few times. As DNA, the CDR3 is TGTGCCAGCGGCCCTTCGGGATCCCCCATCGGATATGGCTACACCTTC. Translated: CASGPSGSPIGYGYTF. The chain has TRBV27 and TRBJ1-2, with D uncertain. Germline CDR1 is MNHEY and CDR2 is SMNVEV (reference sequence). The CDR3 totals 16 residues. The V end lost 8 bases, the J end lost 5 bases, and 24 bases lay between the germline ends.

The chain joins TRBV19 to TRBJ1-2; 7 positions agree with TRBD1. Germline values: CDR1 LNHDA, CDR2 SQIVND (reference sequence). The CDR3 loop spans 14 amino acids. Trimming cost V 6 bases and J 2 bases; bases outside gene matches: 6. The CDR3 DNA reads TGTGCCAGTAGCCGGGACAGCAAAAACTATGGCTACACCTTC. Amino acids: CASSRDSKNYGYTF. Variable domain in full (rest from reference TRBV19 and TRBJ1-2): DGGITQSPKYLFRKEGQNVTLSCEQNLNHDAMYWYRQDPGQGLRLIYYSQIVNDFQKGDIAEGYSVSREKKESFPLTVTSAQKNPTAFYLCASSRDSKNYGYTFGSGTRLTVV.

The chain is built from TRBV9 and TRBJ2-1, with 10 nucleotides matching TRBD2. Germline lookup yields CDR1 SGDLS and CDR2 YYNGEE. The V segment lost 2 bases and the J segment 2 bases; nucleotides outside the gene matches: 1. CDR3 length equals 15 residues. The CDR3 spells CASSVLAGAYNEQFF. CDR3 nucleotides: TGTGCCAGCAGCGTTCTAGCGGGGGCCTACAATGAGCAGTTCTTC.

This clonotype was recorded a few times. J is TRBJ2-4 and V is TRBV4-2; TRBD2 matches at 9 bases. Trimming took 0 bases from V and 10 from J; bases not matched to a gene: 10. In germline, CDR1 is LGHNA, CDR2 YNFKEQ. CDR3 length: 16 amino acids. DNA for the CDR3: TGTGCCAGCAGCCAAGATAGAGAGCTAGCGGGACGTATTCAGTACTTC. Residues: CASSQDRELAGRIQYF.

This clonotype was observed a handful of times. The CDR3 loop reads CASLEGPPDQPQHF. CDR3 DNA sequence: TGTGCCTCCCTTGAGGGCCCACCCGATCAGCCCCAGCATTTT. The V and J genes are TRBV27 and TRBJ1-5; D not certain. Trimming shortened V by 11 bases and J by 5 bases, and 19 bases separated the two germline ends. CDR3 length equals 14 residues. CDR1 and CDR2 from the germline V gene are MNHEY and SMNVEV (reference sequence).

V gene TRBV7-9 combines with J gene TRBJ2-7, with D possibly TRBD2 on 6 matching bases. The germline V and J ends were trimmed by 1 base and 8 bases, with 18 bases remaining between them. Germline CDR1 and CDR2: SEHNR and FQNEAQ (reference sequence). CDR3 length: 15 amino acids. The CDR3 nucleotides are TGTGCCAGCAGCTTAGTACAAGCGGGCGCGCAGAAGCAGTACTTC. As protein: CASSLVQAGAQKQYF.

In this sample, this clonotype turned up a few times. The chain carries TRBV12-3 or TRBV12-4 and TRBJ2-1, with D uncertain. V shed 6 bases and J shed 8 bases, with 11 bases lying between them. This CDR3 spans 12 amino acids. This chain's CDR3 is CASSRLRHEQFF. CDR3 bases: TGTGCCAGCAGCCGTCTCCGCCATGAGCAGTTCTTC.

This clonotype was seen a few times. The chain links TRBV29-1 to TRBJ1-1; no firm D call. The V gene's germline CDR1 is SQVTM and CDR2 ANQGSEA. This CDR3 has 13 amino acids. V shed 6 bases and J shed 1 base, with 12 bases lying between them. The CDR3: CSVSGVENTEAFF. The DNA for the CDR3 is TGCAGCGTCTCCGGAGTGGAGAACACTGAAGCTTTCTTT.

V is TRBV7-9 and J is TRBJ2-1; 12 nucleotides line up with TRBD2. The CDR3 is made up of 17 amino acids. Germline CDR1 is SEHNR and CDR2 is FQNEAQ (reference sequence). The junction had 16 bases not matched to a gene; V was cut back by 2 bases and J by 14 bases. The CDR3 spells CASSLLSPASGGAMKFF. The CDR3 nucleotides are TGTGCCAGCAGCTTATTGTCCCCGGCTAGCGGGGGGGCCATGAAGTTCTTC.

This clonotype was seen repeatedly, ten times or more. J is TRBJ2-1 and V is TRBV12-3 or TRBV12-4; D possibly corresponds to TRBD2 (6 bases). Trimming stripped 3 bases from V and 1 base from J, with 13 bases between. This CDR3 region has 16 residues. CDR3 in DNA: TGTGCCAGCAGTTTGGGGCTAGCGCTGTCCTACAATGAGCAGTTCTTC. It translates to CASSLGLALSYNEQFF.

This chain links TRBV5-1 with TRBJ2-3; 7 bases fit TRBD2. The CDR3 runs to 13 residues. From germline, CDR1 is SGHRS and CDR2 YFSETQ. With V trimmed by 0 bases and J by 7 bases, 2 bases remained unmatched. The chain's CDR3 is CASSLDGTNTQYF. CDR3 in DNA: TGCGCCAGCAGCTTGGACGGGACTAATACGCAGTATTTT.

This clonotype was seen a few times. CDR3 DNA sequence: TGTGCCAGCAGCCTTTACCCCCCTGGGGCCAACGTCCTGACTTTC. This gives the protein CASSLYPPGANVLTF. This chain uses TRBV3-1 with TRBJ2-6; D gene uncertain. V lost 4 bases, J lost 2 bases, and 9 bases lay in between. Germline assignment: CDR1 LGHDT and CDR2 YNNKEL (reference sequence). CDR3 length equals 15 residues.

V and J are TRBV3-1 and TRBJ1-3; D not resolved. From germline, CDR1 is LGHDT and CDR2 YNNKEL (reference sequence). The CDR3 length is 16 residues. Trimming removed 1 base from V and 0 bases from J, with 10 bases in between. CDR3 in amino acids: CASSQGRYFSGNTIYF. The CDR3 DNA reads TGTGCCAGCAGCCAAGGGCGCTATTTCTCTGGAAACACCATATATTTT.

In nucleotides, the CDR3 is TGTGCCAGCAGCCAAGATCCCGGTCGGGTAGGGGCCACAGATACGCAGTATTTT. It encodes CASSQDPGRVGATDTQYF. V is TRBV4-2 and J is TRBJ2-3; weak D call: TRBD1 (5 bases). Germline V gene data show CDR1 as LGHNA and CDR2 as YNFKEQ. There are 18 residues in the CDR3. Trimming shortened V by 0 bases and J by 2 bases, and 18 bases separated the two germline ends.

In its sample, this clonotype was seen a few times. The chain uses TRBV6-1 and TRBJ2-1; D gene ambiguous. Germline loops: CDR1 MNHNS, CDR2 SASEGT. V was pared by 1 base and J by 6 bases, with 7 bases between. The CDR3 sequence is 13 residues long. The CDR3 sequence is CASSEVRTNEQFF. CDR3 nucleotide sequence: TGTGCCAGCAGTGAAGTGAGGACCAATGAGCAGTTCTTC.